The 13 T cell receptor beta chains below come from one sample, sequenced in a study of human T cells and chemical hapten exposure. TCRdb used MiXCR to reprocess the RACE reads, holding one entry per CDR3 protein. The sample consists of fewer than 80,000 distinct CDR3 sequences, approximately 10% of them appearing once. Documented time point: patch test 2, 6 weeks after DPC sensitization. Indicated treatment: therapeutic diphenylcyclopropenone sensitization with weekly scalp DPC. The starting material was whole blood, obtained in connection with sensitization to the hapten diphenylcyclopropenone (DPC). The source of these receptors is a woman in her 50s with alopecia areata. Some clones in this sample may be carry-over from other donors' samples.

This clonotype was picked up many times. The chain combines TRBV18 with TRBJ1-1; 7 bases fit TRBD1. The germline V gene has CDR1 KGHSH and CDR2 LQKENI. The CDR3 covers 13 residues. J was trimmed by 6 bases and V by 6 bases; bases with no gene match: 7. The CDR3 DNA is TGTGCCAGCTCCCTCGACAGGGACCCTGAAGCTTTCTTT. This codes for CASSLDRDPEAFF.

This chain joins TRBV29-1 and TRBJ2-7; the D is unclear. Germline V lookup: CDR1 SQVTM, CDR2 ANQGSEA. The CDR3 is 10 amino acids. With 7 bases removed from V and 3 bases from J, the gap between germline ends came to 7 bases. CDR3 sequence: CSAQDYEQYF. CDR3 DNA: TGCAGCGCCCAAGACTACGAGCAGTACTTC.

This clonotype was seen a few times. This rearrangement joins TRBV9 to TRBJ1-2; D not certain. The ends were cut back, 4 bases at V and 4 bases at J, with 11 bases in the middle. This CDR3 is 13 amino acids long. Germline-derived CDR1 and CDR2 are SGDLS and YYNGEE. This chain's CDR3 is CASSSAGVYGYTF. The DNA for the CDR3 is TGTGCCAGCAGCTCGGCCGGTGTCTATGGCTACACCTTC.

CDR3 in DNA: TGTGCCAGCAGCTTGGTTTGGACAAGCACAGATACGCAGTATTTT. This codes for CASSLVWTSTDTQYF. J is TRBJ2-3 and V is TRBV5-6, with D perhaps matching TRBD1 (5 bases). V was trimmed by 0 bases and J by 0 bases, leaving 8 bases between them. The germline V gene has CDR1 SGHDT and CDR2 YYEEEE. This CDR3 is built from 15 residues.

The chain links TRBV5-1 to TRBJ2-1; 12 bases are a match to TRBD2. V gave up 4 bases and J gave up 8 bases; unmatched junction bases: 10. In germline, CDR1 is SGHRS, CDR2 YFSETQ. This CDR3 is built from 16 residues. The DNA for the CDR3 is TGCGCCAGCAGCCCATATCTAGCGGGAGGGCCCTATGAGCAGTTCTTC. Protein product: CASSPYLAGGPYEQFF.

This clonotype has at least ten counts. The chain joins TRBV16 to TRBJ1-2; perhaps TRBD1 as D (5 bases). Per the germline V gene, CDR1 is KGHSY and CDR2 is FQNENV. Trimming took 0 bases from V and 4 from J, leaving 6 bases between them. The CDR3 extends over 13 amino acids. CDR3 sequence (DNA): TGTGCCAGCAGCCAATCCGGGGCCTATGGCTACACCTTC. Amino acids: CASSQSGAYGYTF.

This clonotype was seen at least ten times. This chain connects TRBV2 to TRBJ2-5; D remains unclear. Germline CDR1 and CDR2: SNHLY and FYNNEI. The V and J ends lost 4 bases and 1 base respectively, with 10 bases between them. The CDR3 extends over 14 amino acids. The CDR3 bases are TGTGCCAGCAGTGTGAGCAGGTCCCAAGAGACCCAGTACTTC. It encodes CASSVSRSQETQYF. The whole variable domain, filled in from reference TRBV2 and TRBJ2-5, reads EPEVTQTPSHQVTQMGQEVILRCVPISNHLYFYWYRQILGQKVEFLVSFYNNEISEKSEIFDDQFSVERPDGSNFTLKIRSTKLEDSAMYFCASSVSRSQETQYFGPGTRLLVL.

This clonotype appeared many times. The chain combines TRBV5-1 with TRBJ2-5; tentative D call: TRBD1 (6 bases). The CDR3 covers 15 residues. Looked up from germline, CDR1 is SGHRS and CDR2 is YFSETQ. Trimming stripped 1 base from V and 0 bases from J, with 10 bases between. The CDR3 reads CASSLTGLHQETQYF. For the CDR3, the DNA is TGCGCCAGCAGCTTGACAGGGTTACACCAAGAGACCCAGTACTTC.

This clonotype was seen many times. CDR3 loop: CASSYFASGKDEQYF. Here the CDR3 DNA reads TGTGCCAGCAGTTACTTCGCTAGCGGGAAGGACGAGCAGTACTTC. The chain has TRBV6-5 and TRBJ2-7; 9 positions agree with TRBD2. Germline CDR1 reads MNHEY; CDR2 reads SVGAGI. J lost 5 bases, V lost 1 base, and 6 bases had no gene match. CDR3 length: 15 amino acids.

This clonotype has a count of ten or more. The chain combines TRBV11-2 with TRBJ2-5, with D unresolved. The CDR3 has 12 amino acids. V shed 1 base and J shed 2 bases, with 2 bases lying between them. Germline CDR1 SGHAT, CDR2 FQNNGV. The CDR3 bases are TGTGCCAGCAGCTTAGGGCAAGAGACCCAGTACTTC. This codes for CASSLGQETQYF.

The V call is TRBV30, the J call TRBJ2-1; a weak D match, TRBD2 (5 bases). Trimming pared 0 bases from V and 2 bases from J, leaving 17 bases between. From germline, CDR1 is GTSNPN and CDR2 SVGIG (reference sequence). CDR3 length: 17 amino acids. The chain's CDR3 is CAWSVSSGVGAYNEQFF. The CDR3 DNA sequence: TGTGCCTGGAGTGTATCGTCCGGGGTGGGAGCCTACAATGAGCAGTTCTTC.

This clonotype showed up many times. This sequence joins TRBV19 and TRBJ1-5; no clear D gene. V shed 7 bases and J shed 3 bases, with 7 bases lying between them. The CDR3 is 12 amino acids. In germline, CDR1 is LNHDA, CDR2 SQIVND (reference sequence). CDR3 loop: CASNRLNQPQHF. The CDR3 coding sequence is TGTGCCAGTAATCGACTCAATCAGCCCCAGCATTTT.

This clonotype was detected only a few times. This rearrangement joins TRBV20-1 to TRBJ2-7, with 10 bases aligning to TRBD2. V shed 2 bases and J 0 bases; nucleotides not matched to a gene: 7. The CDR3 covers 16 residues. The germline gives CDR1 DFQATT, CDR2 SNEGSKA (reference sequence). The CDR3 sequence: CSARLRTSGFSYEQYF. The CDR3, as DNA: TGCAGTGCTAGATTAAGGACTAGCGGTTTCTCCTACGAGCAGTACTTC.